This TCR beta chain appears in the sequencing data of a study of blood T cells in healthy people across ages. Study conclusions and caveats: Long-lived donors had more naive CD4+ cells and higher diversity than aged donors.

They isolated at least 6.5 million PBMCs from each sample. Germline V gene data show CDR1 as SGHDN and CDR2 as FVKESK. V lost 1 base to trimming and J lost 3 bases, with 11 bases between them. The CDR3 length is 15 residues. With regard to this clonotype: Its antigen is currently unknown.

Together with a sample-barcoded 5' primer, a J-beta primer mix was included in a second PCR lasting roughly 6 to 12 cycles. Researchers report that each sample yielded at least 2.5 million CDR3-containing paired-end reads. MiXCR was run by TCRdb on the 5' RACE reads, yielding one entry per CDR3 protein. Among roughly 1.4 million distinct CDR3 sequences listed, 55% to 75% were seen once. This sequence joins TRBV14 and TRBJ2-3, with a tentative D call TRBD1 (5 bases). The material sequenced was blood. The clonotype originates from a man between 18 and 29 years old in good health. The chain's CDR3 is CASSQVRAGTDTQYF. The CDR3 bases are TGTGCCAGCAGCCAAGTCCGAGCAGGGACAGATACGCAGTATTTT.